This T cell receptor (beta chain) was found in a study of blood T cell repertoires in COVID-19. At the level of the study: T cells, B-cell-depleted T cells, or PBMCs supplied cDNA or gDNA.

This CDR3 has 15 amino acids. Germline CDR1 is LNHDA and CDR2 is SQIVND (reference sequence). Deletions cut 3 bases from V and 2 bases from J, with 14 bases between. Original processing methods: Estimation of nucleated cell counts relied on the amplification of reference gene primers. Using immunoSEQ multiplex PCR, the repertoire was profiled, and TCRdb retains in-frame clones only, with some absent. The V and J calls and clone size are taken from that table; D and trimming were inferred from the DNA. The table lists about 300,000 clones, roughly 88% of them singletons. The origin of this receptor is a woman in her thirties who had recovered from COVID-19. The chain links TRBV19 to TRBJ2-7; tentatively, D is TRBD2 (6 bases). Source material: peripheral blood. The CDR3 is CASSMGGSPTYEQYF. The CDR3 DNA is TGTGCCAGTAGTATGGGGGGTTCACCTACCTACGAGCAGTACTTC. The full variable domain, with the rest looked up from reference TRBV19 and TRBJ2-7, is DGGITQSPKYLFRKEGQNVTLSCEQNLNHDAMYWYRQDPGQGLRLIYYSQIVNDFQKGDIAEGYSVSREKKESFPLTVTSAQKNPTAFYLCASSMGGSPTYEQYFGPGTRLTVT.